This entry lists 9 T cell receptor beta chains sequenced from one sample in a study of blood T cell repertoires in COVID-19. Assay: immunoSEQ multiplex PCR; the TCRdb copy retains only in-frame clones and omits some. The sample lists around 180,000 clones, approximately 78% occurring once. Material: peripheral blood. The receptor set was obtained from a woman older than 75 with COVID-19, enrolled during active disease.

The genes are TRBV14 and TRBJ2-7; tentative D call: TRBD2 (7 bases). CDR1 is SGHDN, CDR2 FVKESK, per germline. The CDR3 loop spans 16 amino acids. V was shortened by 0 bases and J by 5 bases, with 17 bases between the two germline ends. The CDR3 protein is CASSQEVRGALNEQYF. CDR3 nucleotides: TGTGCCAGCAGCCAAGAGGTCCGGGGGGCTCTTAACGAGCAGTACTTC.

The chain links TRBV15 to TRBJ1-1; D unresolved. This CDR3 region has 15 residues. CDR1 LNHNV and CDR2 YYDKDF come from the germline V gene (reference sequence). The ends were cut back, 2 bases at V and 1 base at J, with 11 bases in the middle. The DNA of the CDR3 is TGTGCCACCAGCAGAATCGCAGGATCGAACACTGAAGCTTTCTTT. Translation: CATSRIAGSNTEAFF.

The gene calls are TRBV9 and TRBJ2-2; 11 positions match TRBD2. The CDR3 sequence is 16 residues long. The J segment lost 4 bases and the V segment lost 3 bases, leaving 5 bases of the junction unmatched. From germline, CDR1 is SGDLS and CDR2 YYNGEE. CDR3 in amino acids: CASSDVAGGSTGELFF. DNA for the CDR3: TGTGCCAGCAGCGATGTAGCGGGGGGGTCCACCGGGGAGCTGTTTTTT. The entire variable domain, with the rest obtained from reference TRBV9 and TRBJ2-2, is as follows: DSGVTQTPKHLITATGQRVTLRCSPRSGDLSVYWYQQSLDQGLQFLIQYYNGEERAKGNILERFSAQQFPDLHSELNLSSLELGDSALYFCASSDVAGGSTGELFFGEGSRLTVL.

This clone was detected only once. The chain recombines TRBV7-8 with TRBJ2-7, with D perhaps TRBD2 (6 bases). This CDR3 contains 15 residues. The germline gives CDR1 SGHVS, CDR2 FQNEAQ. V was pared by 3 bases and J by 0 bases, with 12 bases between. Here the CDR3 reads CASSFTGVLSYEQYF. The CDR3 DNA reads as TGTGCCAGCAGCTTCACGGGGGTGCTCTCCTACGAGCAGTACTTC. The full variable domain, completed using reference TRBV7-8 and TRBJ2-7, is GAGVSQSPRYKVAKRGQDVALRCDPISGHVSLFWYQQALGQGPEFLTYFQNEAQLDKSGLPSDRFFAERPEGSVSTLKIQRTQQEDSAVYLCASSFTGVLSYEQYFGPGTRLTVT.

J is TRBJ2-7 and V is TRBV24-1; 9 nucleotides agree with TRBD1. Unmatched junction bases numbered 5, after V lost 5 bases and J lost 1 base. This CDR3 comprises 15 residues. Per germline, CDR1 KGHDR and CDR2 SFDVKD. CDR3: CATSGSGQGSYEQYF. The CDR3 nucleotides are TGTGCCACCAGTGGTTCGGGACAGGGATCCTACGAGCAGTACTTC.

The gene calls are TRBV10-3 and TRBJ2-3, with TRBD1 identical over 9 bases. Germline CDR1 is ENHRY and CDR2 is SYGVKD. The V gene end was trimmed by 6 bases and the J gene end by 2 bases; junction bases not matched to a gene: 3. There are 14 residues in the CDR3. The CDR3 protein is CAISGTGTTDTQYF. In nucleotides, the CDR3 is TGTGCCATCAGCGGGACAGGGACCACAGATACGCAGTATTTT.

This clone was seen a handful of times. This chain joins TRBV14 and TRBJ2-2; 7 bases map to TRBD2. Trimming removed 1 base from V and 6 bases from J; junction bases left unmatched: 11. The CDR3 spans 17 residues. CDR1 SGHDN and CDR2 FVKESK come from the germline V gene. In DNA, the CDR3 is TGTGCCAGCAGCCAAGCCCCCCTAGCGGATTTCCCCGGGGAGCTGTTTTTT. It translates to CASSQAPLADFPGELFF.

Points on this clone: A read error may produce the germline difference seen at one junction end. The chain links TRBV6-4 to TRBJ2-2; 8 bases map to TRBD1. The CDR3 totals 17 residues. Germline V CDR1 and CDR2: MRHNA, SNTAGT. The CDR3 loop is CASSGTGQGKNTGELFF. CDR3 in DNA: TGTGCCAGCAGTGGTACTGGACAGGGCAAGAACACCGGGGAGCTTTTTTTT.

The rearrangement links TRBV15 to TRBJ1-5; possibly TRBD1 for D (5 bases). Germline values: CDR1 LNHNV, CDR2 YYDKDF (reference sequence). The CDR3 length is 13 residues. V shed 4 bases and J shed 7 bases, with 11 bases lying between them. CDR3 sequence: CATSIYRPQPQHF. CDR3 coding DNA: TGTGCCACCAGCATCTACAGGCCCCAGCCCCAGCATTTT.